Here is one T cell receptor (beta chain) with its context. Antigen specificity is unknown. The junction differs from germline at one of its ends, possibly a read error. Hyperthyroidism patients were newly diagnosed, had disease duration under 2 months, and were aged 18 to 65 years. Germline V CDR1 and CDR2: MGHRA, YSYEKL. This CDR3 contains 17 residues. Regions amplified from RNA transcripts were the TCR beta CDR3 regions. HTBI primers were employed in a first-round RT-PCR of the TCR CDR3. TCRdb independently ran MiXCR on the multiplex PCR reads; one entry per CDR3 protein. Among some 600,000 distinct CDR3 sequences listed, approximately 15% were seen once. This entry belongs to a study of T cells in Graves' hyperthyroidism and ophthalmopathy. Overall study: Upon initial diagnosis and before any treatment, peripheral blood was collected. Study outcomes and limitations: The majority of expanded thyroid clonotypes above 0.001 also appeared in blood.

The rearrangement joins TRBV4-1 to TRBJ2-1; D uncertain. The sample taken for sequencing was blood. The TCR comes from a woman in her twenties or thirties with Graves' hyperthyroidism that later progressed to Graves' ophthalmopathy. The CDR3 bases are TGCGACAGCAGCCAAGGGCCCCCGCCCAGCTCCTACAATGAGCAGTTCTTT. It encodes CDSSQGPPPSSYNEQFF.